This passage covers 19 T cell receptor beta chains from one sample sequenced in a study of identical twins. TCRdb independently ran MiXCR on the 5' RACE reads; one entry per CDR3 protein. The data hold 350,000 to 450,000 distinct CDR3 sequences, with around a sixth observed a single time. The sequenced material came from naive T cells sorted from blood. The receptors derive from a man aged 45-65 years in good health.

The chain recombines TRBV6-2 or TRBV6-3 with TRBJ2-5; D not resolved. The V end was cut by 2 bases, the J end by 4 bases, with 14 bases between. CDR3 length: 15 residues. CDR1 MNHEY and CDR2 SVGEGT come from the germline V gene. The CDR3 nucleotides read TGTGCCAGCAGTTACGGTCCAATAATAGGAGAGACCCAGTACTTC. This encodes CASSYGPIIGETQYF.

This rearrangement joins TRBV6-1 to TRBJ1-3, with 7 bases fitting TRBD1. Per the germline V gene, CDR1 is MNHNS and CDR2 is SASEGT. The CDR3 covers 15 residues. The J segment lost 0 bases and the V segment lost 5 bases, leaving 4 bases of the junction unmatched. The CDR3 spells CASSKGQLSGNTIYF. CDR3 sequence (DNA): TGTGCCAGCAGTAAGGGACAGCTCTCTGGAAACACCATATATTTT.

This chain connects TRBV2 to TRBJ2-7, with 11 positions matching TRBD1. Germline CDR1 SNHLY, CDR2 FYNNEI. The CDR3 runs 14 residues. The ends lost 6 bases at V and 6 bases at J; junction bases unmatched: 7. DNA of the CDR3: TGTGCCAGCAGCGATAGGACAGGGGGCTCCGAGCAGTACTTC. The encoded protein is CASSDRTGGSEQYF.

J is TRBJ2-1 and V is TRBV20-1; 14 bases are shared with TRBD2. V lost 2 bases and J lost 0; bases outside the gene matches: 6. CDR1 and CDR2 from the germline V gene are DFQATT and SNEGSKA (reference sequence). The CDR3 has 18 residues. CDR3 in DNA: TGCAGTGCTAGAAGACTAGCGGGAGGGAAAGGCTCCTACAATGAGCAGTTCTTC. As protein: CSARRLAGGKGSYNEQFF.

J is TRBJ2-3 and V is TRBV20-1; 12 bases align to TRBD2. V lost 3 bases and J lost 4; bases outside the gene matches: 8. Looked up from germline, CDR1 is DFQATT and CDR2 is SNEGSKA (reference sequence). The CDR3 has 16 residues. CDR3 loop: CSASPTTSGSADTQYF. The CDR3 nucleotides are TGCAGTGCTAGCCCCACGACTAGCGGGAGTGCAGATACGCAGTATTTT.

This clonotype was picked up many times. The chain joins TRBV28 to TRBJ2-1, with D hard to call. The germline V gene encodes CDR1 MDHEN and CDR2 SYDVKM. The CDR3 loop spans 12 amino acids. Trimming removed 2 bases from V and 5 bases from J, with 4 bases in between. The CDR3 region is CASSLGDNEQFF. The DNA for the CDR3 is TGTGCCAGCAGTTTAGGGGACAATGAGCAGTTCTTC.

The V call is TRBV5-1, the J call TRBJ1-5, with D perhaps TRBD1 (6 bases). Looked up from germline, CDR1 is SGHRS and CDR2 is YFSETQ. V gave up 0 bases and J gave up 2 bases, with 9 bases separating them. CDR3 length: 15 amino acids. The CDR3 spells CASSLAAGGNQPQHF. CDR3 DNA sequence: TGCGCCAGCAGCTTGGCGGCAGGGGGCAATCAGCCCCAGCATTTT.

This chain connects TRBV14 to TRBJ2-1; no reliable D call. Trimming took 3 bases from V and 9 from J, leaving 12 bases between them. The CDR3 consists of 13 residues. Germline assignment: CDR1 SGHDN and CDR2 FVKESK. CDR3 loop: CASSQTKLGEQFF. As DNA, the CDR3 is TGTGCCAGCAGCCAGACCAAGTTGGGTGAGCAGTTCTTC.

V is TRBV2 and J is TRBJ1-1; 7 bases agree with TRBD1. Germline V gene sequence: CDR1 SNHLY, CDR2 FYNNEI. The CDR3 is 14 residues long. V lost 6 bases to trimming and J lost 0 bases; unmatched junction nucleotides: 4. As DNA, the CDR3 is TGTGCCAGCAGGGATACAGGGGTGAACACTGAAGCTTTCTTT. As protein: CASRDTGVNTEAFF. Full variable domain (outside the CDR3, taken from reference TRBV2 and TRBJ1-1): EPEVTQTPSHQVTQMGQEVILRCVPISNHLYFYWYRQILGQKVEFLVSFYNNEISEKSEIFDDQFSVERPDGSNFTLKIRSTKLEDSAMYFCASRDTGVNTEAFFGQGTRLTVV.

Ten or more counts support this clonotype. The chain uses TRBV28 and TRBJ2-3, with 7 nucleotides matching TRBD1. This CDR3 comprises 18 residues. Unmatched junction bases numbered 13, after V lost 4 bases and J lost 0 bases. Germline CDR1 and CDR2: MDHEN and SYDVKM. In nucleotides, the CDR3 is TGTGCCAGCAGTTCCATCCACGGGGACAGCTATAGCACAGATACGCAGTATTTT. Residues: CASSSIHGDSYSTDTQYF.

In this sample, this clonotype turned up a few times. The V gene is TRBV29-1, the J gene TRBJ1-1; D uncertain. The CDR3 sequence is 12 residues long. From germline, CDR1 is SQVTM and CDR2 ANQGSEA. V dropped 4 bases and J dropped 7 bases, with 13 bases sitting between them. CDR3 protein: CSVGGSLDEAFF. The CDR3 DNA follows: TGCAGCGTTGGAGGCAGCCTGGATGAAGCTTTCTTT. Looking up the rest from reference TRBV29-1 and TRBJ1-1 gives the full variable domain: SAVISQKPSRDICQRGTSLTIQCQVDSQVTMMFWYRQQPGQSLTLIATANQGSEATYESGFVIDKFPISRPNLTFSTLTVSNMSPEDSSIYLCSVGGSLDEAFFGQGTRLTVV.

This clonotype was detected only a few times. The V and J genes are TRBV12-3 or TRBV12-4 and TRBJ1-1; D is possibly TRBD1 (6 bases). Trimming cost V 5 bases and J 4 bases, with 11 bases left between them. CDR3 length equals 13 residues. The CDR3 coding sequence is TGTGCCAGCAGTAGGGGGTTAGTCACTGAAGCTTTCTTT. Translating it yields CASSRGLVTEAFF.

The chain couples TRBV29-1 to TRBJ2-3; perhaps TRBD2 as D (5 bases). V lost 7 bases to trimming and J lost 8 bases, with 22 bases between them. Looked up from germline, CDR1 is SQVTM and CDR2 is ANQGSEA. This CDR3 has 14 residues. As DNA, the CDR3 is TGCAGCGGGACCCCGGGAACAGACCTTTCTACGCAGTATTTT. This codes for CSGTPGTDLSTQYF.

This clonotype was found a few times. DNA of the CDR3: TGCGCCAGCACCCAGGACGGCGGCACAGATACGCAGTATTTT. It encodes CASTQDGGTDTQYF. V and J are TRBV5-1 and TRBJ2-3; no firm D call. CDR1 is SGHRS, CDR2 YFSETQ, per germline. Trimming pared 6 bases from V and 1 base from J, leaving 12 bases between. The CDR3 contains 14 residues.

The table lists this clonotype with many counts. J is TRBJ2-7 and V is TRBV5-1, with D possibly matching TRBD1 (6 bases). V lost 3 bases and J lost 5, with 12 bases in between. Per the germline V gene, CDR1 is SGHRS and CDR2 is YFSETQ. This CDR3 region has 13 residues. The chain's CDR3 is CASSSGQSNEQYF. The CDR3 nucleotides are TGCGCCAGCAGCTCGGGACAAAGCAACGAGCAGTACTTC.

CDR3: CASSYSFHQYNEQFF. In DNA form, the CDR3 reads TGTGCCAGCAGTTACTCGTTTCACCAGTACAATGAGCAGTTCTTC. V is TRBV6-2 or TRBV6-3 and J is TRBJ2-1; D gene unclear. The germline gives CDR1 MNHEY, CDR2 SVGEGT. V dropped 0 bases and J dropped 4 bases, with 10 bases sitting between them. The CDR3 totals 15 residues.

The rearrangement links TRBV9 to TRBJ2-5, with D perhaps matching TRBD2 (7 bases). CDR1 is SGDLS and CDR2 is YYNGEE in the germline V gene. CDR3 length: 12 amino acids. The V and J ends lost 10 bases and 4 bases respectively, with 14 bases between them. The CDR3 DNA follows: TGTGCCTACTGCGGGGGCCGAGAGACCCAGTACTTC. This translates into CAYCGGRETQYF.

This clonotype turned up a few times. The chain uses TRBV19 and TRBJ2-2; D uncertain. The CDR3 consists of 15 residues. V lost 4 bases to trimming and J lost 5 bases, with 14 bases between them. Germline V gene sequence: CDR1 LNHDA, CDR2 SQIVND (reference sequence). The CDR3 loop reads CASSTHIAQTGELFF. The CDR3 coding sequence is TGTGCCAGTAGTACCCACATAGCTCAGACCGGGGAGCTGTTTTTT.

This clonotype was seen a handful of times. CDR3 DNA: TGCAGTGCTATAAGCGGGGGGCAAGCGTATTTT. It is translated as CSAISGGQAYF. This chain joins TRBV20-1 and TRBJ2-3; 9 bases are shared with TRBD2. Trimming took 4 bases from V and 14 from J; bases not matched to a gene: 7. The CDR3 has 11 residues. Germline loops: CDR1 DFQATT, CDR2 SNEGSKA (reference sequence).